One sample yielded the 2 T cell receptor beta chains listed below, sequenced in a study of identical twins. TCRdb reanalysed the 5' RACE reads using MiXCR and keeps one entry per CDR3 protein. The repertoire has roughly 290,000 distinct CDR3 sequences, 9.5% of them found once; the top ten carry approximately 6.5%. The same sample was also used in a study of yellow fever vaccine responses in identical twins.

The source material was CD8+ T cells sorted from blood. The receptors stem from a woman aged 18-29 years in good health.

This clonotype was counted many times. The chain has TRBV12-3 or TRBV12-4 and TRBJ2-7; TRBD2 matches 11 bases. V was clipped by 6 bases and J by 3 bases; unmatched bases: 7. The CDR3 runs to 15 residues. CDR3 bases: TGTGCCAGCAGCCTTAGCGGGGGGGCAGTCTACGAGCAGTACTTC. Residues: CASSLSGGAVYEQYF.

This clonotype occurred a few times. The rearrangement links TRBV20-1 to TRBJ2-5, with 12 nucleotides matching TRBD2. The trim removed 3 bases at V and 5 bases at J, leaving 4 bases unmatched. There are 14 residues in the CDR3. CDR1 is DFQATT and CDR2 is SNEGSKA in the germline V gene (reference sequence). The CDR3 loop is CSARTSGSWETQYF. The CDR3 coding sequence is TGCAGTGCTAGGACTAGCGGGAGTTGGGAGACCCAGTACTTC.